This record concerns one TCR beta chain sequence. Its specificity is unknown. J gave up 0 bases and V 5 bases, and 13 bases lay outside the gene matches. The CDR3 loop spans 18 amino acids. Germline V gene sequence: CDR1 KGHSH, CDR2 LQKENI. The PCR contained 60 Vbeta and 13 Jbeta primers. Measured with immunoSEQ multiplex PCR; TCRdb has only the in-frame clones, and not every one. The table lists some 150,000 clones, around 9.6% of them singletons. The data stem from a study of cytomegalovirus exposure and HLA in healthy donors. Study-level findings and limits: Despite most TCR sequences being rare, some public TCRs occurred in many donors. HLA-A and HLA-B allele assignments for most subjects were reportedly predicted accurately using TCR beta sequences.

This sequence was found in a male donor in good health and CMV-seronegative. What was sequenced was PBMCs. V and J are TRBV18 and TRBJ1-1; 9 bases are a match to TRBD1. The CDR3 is CASSSSGTGLTMNTEAFF. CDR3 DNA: TGTGCCAGCTCATCCTCCGGGACAGGGCTTACAATGAACACTGAAGCTTTCTTT.